A selection of T cell receptor beta chains follows, all from one sample in a study of blood T cell repertoires in COVID-19. TCRdb's copy holds only in-frame clones and misses some; the assay was immunoSEQ multiplex PCR. The data contain 250,000 to 300,000 clones, approximately 91% of them singletons. The sample was PBMCs or T cells enriched from blood (not recorded which). These receptors were taken from a woman aged 40-49 years with acute COVID-19. Each CDR3 is given with its conserved first and last residue. A D gene is named only where the DNA matches it firmly. Clone size is not always given. Where it is, it says once, few, many or a class for expanded clones.

TRBD1,.,TRBV9,TRBJ2-2,TGTGCCAGCAGCGTAGGAACGGGACAGGGGTCGACGAGGACCGGGGAGCTGTTTTTT,CASSVGTGQGSTRTGELFF
.,.,TRBV19,TRBJ1-1,TGTGCCAGATTCCCCCGGGACAAAGCTTTCTTT,CARFPRDKAFF
.,.,TRBV9,TRBJ1-2,TGTGCCAGCAGCTTCGGACAAGCAGGCTATGGCTACACCTTC,CASSFGQAGYGYTF
TRBD2,.,TRBV5-4,TRBJ2-5,TGTGCCAGCAGCTCTAGTCTTAGCGGGAACCAAGAGACCCAGTACTTC,CASSSSLSGNQETQYF
TRBD1,.,TRBV5-1,TRBJ1-4,TGCGCCAGCCAGACAGGGCCGGGAGAAAAACTGTTTTTT,CASQTGPGEKLFF
.,once,TRBV7-9,TRBJ1-4,TGTGCCAGCAGCCTGGGGGGGCCCCTTGCAACTAATGAAAAACTGTTTTTT,CASSLGGPLATNEKLFF
.,once,TRBV5-4,TRBJ2-5,TGTGCCAGCAGCTTGGTAGGTCTAGCATCAGAGACCCAGTACTTC,CASSLVGLASETQYF
.,.,TRBV5-1,TRBJ2-7,TGCGCCAGCAGCTCCGGACTTAGCCCCTACGAGCAGTACTTC,CASSSGLSPYEQYF
TRBD2,.,TRBV13,TRBJ2-2,TGTGCCAGCAGCTTAAGGGCTAGCGGGAGGACCGGGGAGCTGTTTTTT,CASSLRASGRTGELFF
.,.,TRBV6-5,TRBJ1-2,TGTGCCAGCAGGAGCTCTTTTGGCTACACCTTC,CASRSSFGYTF
TRBD1,once,TRBV28,TRBJ1-1,TGTGCCTCAATCCGGACAGGGGCCGGGAACACTGAAGCTTTCTTT,CASIRTGAGNTEAFF
TRBD1,.,TRBV7-9,TRBJ1-4,TGTGCCAGCAGTCCGACCCACAGGGGAGGAGAAAAACTGTTTTTT,CASSPTHRGGEKLFF
.,.,TRBV28,TRBJ1-2,TGTGCCAGCAGCCGCGGACTGGGTAGCTATGGCTACACCTTC,CASSRGLGSYGYTF
TRBD2,.,TRBV11-2,TRBJ2-7,TGTGCCAGCAGCTTAAGCGGGGTCGTGCGGGGTCCCGGGTACGAGCAGTACTTC,CASSLSGVVRGPGYEQYF
TRBD2,.,TRBV6-5,TRBJ2-1,TGTGCCAGCCGTAGCGGGGGACACTACAATGAGCAGTTCTTC,CASRSGGHYNEQFF
TRBD1,few,TRBV6-2/TRBV6-3,TRBJ1-1,TGTGCCAGCAGCCAAACCGGGACAGGGAACACTGAAGCTTTCTTT,CASSQTGTGNTEAFF